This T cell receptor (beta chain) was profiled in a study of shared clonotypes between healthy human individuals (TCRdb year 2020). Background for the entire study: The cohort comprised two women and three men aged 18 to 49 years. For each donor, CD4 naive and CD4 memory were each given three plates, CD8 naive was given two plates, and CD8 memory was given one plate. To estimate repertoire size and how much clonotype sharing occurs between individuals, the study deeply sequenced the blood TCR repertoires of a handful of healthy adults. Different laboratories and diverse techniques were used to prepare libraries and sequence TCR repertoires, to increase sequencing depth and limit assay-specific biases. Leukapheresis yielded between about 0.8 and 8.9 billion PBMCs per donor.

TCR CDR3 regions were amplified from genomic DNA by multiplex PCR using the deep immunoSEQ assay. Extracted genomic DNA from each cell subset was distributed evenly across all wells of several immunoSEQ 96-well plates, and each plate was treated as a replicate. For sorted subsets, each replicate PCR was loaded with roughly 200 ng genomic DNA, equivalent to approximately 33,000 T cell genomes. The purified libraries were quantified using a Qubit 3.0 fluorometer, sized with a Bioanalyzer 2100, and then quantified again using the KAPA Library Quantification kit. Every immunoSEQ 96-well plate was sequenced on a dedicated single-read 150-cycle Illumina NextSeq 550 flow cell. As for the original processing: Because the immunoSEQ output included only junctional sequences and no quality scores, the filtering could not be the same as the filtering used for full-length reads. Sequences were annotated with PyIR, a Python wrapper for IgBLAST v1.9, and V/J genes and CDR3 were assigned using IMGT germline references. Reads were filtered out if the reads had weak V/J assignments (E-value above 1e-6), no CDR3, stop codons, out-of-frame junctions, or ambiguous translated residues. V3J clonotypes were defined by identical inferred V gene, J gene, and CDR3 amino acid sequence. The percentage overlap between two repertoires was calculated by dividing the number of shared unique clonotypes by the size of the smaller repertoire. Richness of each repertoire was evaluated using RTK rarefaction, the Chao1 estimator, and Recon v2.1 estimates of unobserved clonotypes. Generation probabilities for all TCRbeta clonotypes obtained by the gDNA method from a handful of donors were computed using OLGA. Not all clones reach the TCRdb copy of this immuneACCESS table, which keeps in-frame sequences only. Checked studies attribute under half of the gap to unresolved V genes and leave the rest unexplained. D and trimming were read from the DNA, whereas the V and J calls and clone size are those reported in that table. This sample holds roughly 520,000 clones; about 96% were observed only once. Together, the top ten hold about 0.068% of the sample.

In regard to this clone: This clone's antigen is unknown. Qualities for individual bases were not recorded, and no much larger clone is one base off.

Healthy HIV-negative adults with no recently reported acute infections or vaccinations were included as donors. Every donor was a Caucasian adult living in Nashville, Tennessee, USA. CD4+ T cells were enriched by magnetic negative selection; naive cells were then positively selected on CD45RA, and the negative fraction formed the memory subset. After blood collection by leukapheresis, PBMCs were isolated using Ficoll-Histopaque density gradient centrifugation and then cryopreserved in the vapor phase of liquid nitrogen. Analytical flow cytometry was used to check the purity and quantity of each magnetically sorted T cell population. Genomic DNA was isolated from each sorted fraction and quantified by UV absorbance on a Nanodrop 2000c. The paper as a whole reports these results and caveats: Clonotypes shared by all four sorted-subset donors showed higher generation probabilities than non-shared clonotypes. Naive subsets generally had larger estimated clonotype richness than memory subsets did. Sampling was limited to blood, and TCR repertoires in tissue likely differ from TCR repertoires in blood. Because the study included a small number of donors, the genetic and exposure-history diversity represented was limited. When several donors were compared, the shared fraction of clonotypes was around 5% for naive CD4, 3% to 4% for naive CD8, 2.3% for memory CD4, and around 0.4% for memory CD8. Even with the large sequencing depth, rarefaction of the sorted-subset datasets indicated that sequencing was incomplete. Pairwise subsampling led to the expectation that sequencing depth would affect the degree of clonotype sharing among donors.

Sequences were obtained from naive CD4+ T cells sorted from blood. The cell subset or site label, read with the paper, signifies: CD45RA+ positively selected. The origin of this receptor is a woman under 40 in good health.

The CDR3 is CASSLRQGMETQYF. The nucleotide sequence reads as follows: TGCGCCAGCAGCTTGAGACAGGGGATGGAGACCCAGTACTTC. In this chain, TRBV5-1 is recombined with TRBJ2-5, with 8 central nucleotides matching TRBD1. The CDR3 runs 14 amino acids, cysteine and phenylalanine included. Kept here is only the CDR3 DNA, which spans 42 bases and is read in frame from base 1. Germline trimming: 1 base from V, 5 bases from J; junction bases outside gene matches: 4. The germline V gene yields SGHRS for CDR1 and YFSETQ for CDR2. Reference TRBV5-1 and TRBJ2-5 genes cover what lies past the CDR3, so the full variable domain is KAGVTQTPRYLIKTRGQQVTLSCSPISGHRSVSWYQQTPGQGLQFLFEYFSETQRNKGNFPGRFSGRQFSNSRSEMNVSTLELGDSALYLCASSLRQGMETQYFGPGTRLLVL.